This TCR beta chain is from a study of T cells in Graves' hyperthyroidism and ophthalmopathy. Study results and limitations: Peripheral blood also featured most of the thyroid clonotypes expanded above 0.001. Separating ophthalmopathy from stable hyperthyroidism was achieved by a 13 V-J model.

Regions amplified from RNA transcripts were the TCR beta CDR3 regions. The HTBI primer set was used in a first-round RT-PCR of the TCR CDR3. A single record per CDR3 protein comes from TCRdb applying MiXCR to the multiplex PCR reads. The sample includes hundreds of thousands of distinct CDR3 sequences, around 15% of them seen just once. This clonotype came up many times. Its matching antigen is unknown. Diagnostic assessment was based on clinical symptoms, serum thyroxine and TRAb, thyroid ultrasound and orbital computed tomography. Germline V gives CDR1 MDHEN, CDR2 SYDVKM. CDR3 length equals 15 residues. Trimming stripped 5 bases from V and 5 bases from J, with 16 bases between.

The source is a woman younger than 45 with Graves' hyperthyroidism. The chain uses TRBV28 and TRBJ2-1; D ambiguous. Sample: blood. The CDR3 nucleotides are TGTGCCAGCAGTCCTCGCGTATTACCGAACAATGAGCAGTTCTTC. It encodes CASSPRVLPNNEQFF.